The 18 T cell receptor beta chains reported below all come from one sample, sequenced in a study of blood T cell repertoires in COVID-19. Sequencing was performed with immunoSEQ multiplex PCR; in TCRdb, only in-frame clones are kept and a portion is missing. The sample includes 100,000 or so clones, roughly 90% of them seen just once. The sample consisted of peripheral blood. These TCRs come from a man aged 70-80 years with acute or convalescent COVID-19.

A single count supports this clone. The chain is built from TRBV18 and TRBJ2-7, with D perhaps matching TRBD2 (6 bases). Germline lookup yields CDR1 KGHSH and CDR2 LQKENI. V gave up 0 bases and J gave up 6 bases, with 12 bases separating them. The CDR3 extends over 14 amino acids. The DNA for the CDR3 is TGTGCCAGCTCACCACCCCCCGGGGGTGGCGAGCAGTACTTC. Translation: CASSPPPGGGEQYF.

This clone was observed once. The CDR3 DNA reads TGTGCCAGCAGCTGGAGGGGTAATCAGCCCCAGCATTTT. Residues: CASSWRGNQPQHF. V gene TRBV7-2 combines with J gene TRBJ1-5; D may be TRBD1 (5 bases). The CDR3 spans 13 residues. Trimming left V 4 bases short and J 4 bases short, with 8 bases between. Germline CDR1 is SGHTA and CDR2 is FQGNSA.

V usage is TRBV29-1 and J usage is TRBJ1-1, with D unclear. Germline CDR1 SQVTM, CDR2 ANQGSEA. The V end lost 4 bases, the J end lost 1 base, and 19 bases lay between the germline ends. This CDR3 is built from 16 residues. CDR3: CSVGRDPDGENTEAFF. For the CDR3, the DNA is TGCAGCGTTGGCCGAGACCCGGACGGGGAGAACACTGAAGCTTTCTTT.

This chain joins TRBV6-4 and TRBJ1-2; 7 positions match TRBD1. CDR3 length: 14 amino acids. CDR1 is MRHNA and CDR2 is SNTAGT in the germline V gene. V was pared by 6 bases and J by 4 bases, with 8 bases of the junction left unmatched. The CDR3 region has the DNA TGTGCCAGCAGGGATACAGGGGCAGGCTATGGCTACACCTTC. It codes for CASRDTGAGYGYTF.

This sequence joins TRBV12-5 and TRBJ1-3; no reliable D call. The V gene lost 0 bases and the J gene lost 7 bases, with 7 bases spanning the gap. CDR1 and CDR2 from the germline V gene are LGHNT and FRNRAP. This CDR3 has 13 residues. CDR3 coding DNA: TGTGCTAGTGGTTTGGTACTACCGAACACCATATATTTT. Its translation is CASGLVLPNTIYF.

This chain uses TRBV5-1 with TRBJ2-7, with 8 bases aligning to TRBD1. Unmatched junction bases numbered 8, after V lost 0 bases and J lost 3 bases. Germline CDR1 is SGHRS and CDR2 is YFSETQ. This CDR3 is built from 16 residues. The CDR3 sequence: CASSLAVTGAHYEQYF. As DNA, the CDR3 is TGCGCCAGCAGCTTGGCTGTGACAGGGGCTCACTACGAGCAGTACTTC.

This chain connects TRBV3-1 (or the pseudogene TRBV3-2) to TRBJ2-2; 7 nucleotides agree with TRBD2. The CDR3 runs 15 residues. CDR1 and CDR2 (germline): LGHDT, YNNKEL (reference sequence). The junction had 5 bases not matched to a gene; V was cut back by 4 bases and J by 3 bases. CDR3 amino acids: CASSPPAGYTGELFF. The CDR3 nucleotides are TGTGCCAGCAGCCCTCCAGCGGGGTACACCGGGGAGCTGTTTTTT.

The chain joins TRBV5-5 to TRBJ2-1, with 8 bases that match TRBD1. The J segment lost 0 bases and the V segment lost 8 bases, leaving 10 bases of the junction unmatched. The CDR3 sequence is 16 residues long. Germline CDR1 and CDR2: SGHKS and YYEKEE (reference sequence). CDR3 amino acids: CASQGAIGSSYNEQFF. Here the CDR3 DNA reads TGTGCCAGTCAGGGGGCGATTGGTAGCTCCTACAATGAGCAGTTCTTC.

J is TRBJ1-2 and V is TRBV2; tentatively, D is TRBD1 (6 bases). Trimming took off 9 bases at V and 8 bases at J, with 13 bases between the two ends. Per the germline V gene, CDR1 is SNHLY and CDR2 is FYNNEI. This CDR3 comprises 11 residues. CDR3 in amino acids: CARLQGSGYTF. The CDR3 nucleotides read TGTGCCAGATTACAGGGTTCAGGCTACACCTTC. Together with reference TRBV2 and TRBJ1-2, the CDR3 gives the full variable domain: EPEVTQTPSHQVTQMGQEVILRCVPISNHLYFYWYRQILGQKVEFLVSFYNNEISEKSEIFDDQFSVERPDGSNFTLKIRSTKLEDSAMYFCARLQGSGYTFGSGTRLTVV.

The chain links TRBV11-3 to TRBJ2-1; TRBD2 agrees at 16 bases. The germline V gene has CDR1 SGHNT and CDR2 YENEEA. The CDR3 is made up of 17 amino acids. The ends lost 5 bases at V and 8 bases at J; junction bases unmatched: 9. CDR3 region: CASSPPGLAGGYHEQFF. The DNA of the CDR3 is TGTGCCAGCAGCCCCCCGGGACTAGCGGGGGGGTACCATGAGCAGTTCTTC.

The chain couples TRBV5-6 to TRBJ2-5, with 8 positions matching TRBD2. Germline CDR1 and CDR2: SGHDT and YYEEEE. The CDR3 contains 16 residues. J lost 4 bases, V lost 4 bases, and 12 bases had no gene match. The DNA for the CDR3 is TGTGCCAGCAGCCCGGAGCTAGCGGGCCTTGGAGAGACCCAGTACTTC. Translated: CASSPELAGLGETQYF.

The rearrangement uses TRBV11-3 and TRBJ2-7; D not certain. Trimming pared 5 bases from V and 5 bases from J, leaving 10 bases between. The CDR3 loop spans 12 amino acids. CDR1 and CDR2 (germline): SGHNT, YENEEA. The CDR3 here is CASSATANEQYF. The CDR3 DNA is TGTGCCAGCAGCGCAACCGCTAACGAGCAGTACTTC.

This clone has a handful of counts. V gene TRBV6-4 combines with J gene TRBJ1-6; the match to TRBD1 covers 7 bases. The germline CDR1 and CDR2 sequences are MRHNA and SNTAGT. This CDR3 has 13 amino acids. J lost 10 bases, V lost 3 bases, and 3 bases had no gene match. CDR3 DNA: TGTGCCAGCAGTGAACAGGGGAGGTCACCCCTCCACTTT. As protein: CASSEQGRSPLHF.

The rearrangement joins TRBV30 to TRBJ1-1; D might be TRBD1 (6 bases). Germline V gives CDR1 GTSNPN, CDR2 SVGIG (reference sequence). The CDR3 is 11 amino acids. V gave up 2 bases and J gave up 12 bases, with 13 bases separating them. The CDR3 region is CAWSRGGLTFF. Written as DNA, the CDR3 is TGTGCCTGGAGTAGAGGGGGTCTAACTTTCTTT.

V gene TRBV2 combines with J gene TRBJ1-5, with D hard to call. The V end was cut by 7 bases, the J end by 3 bases, with 10 bases between. The germline V gene has CDR1 SNHLY and CDR2 FYNNEI. This CDR3 region has 13 residues. CDR3 bases: TGTGCCAGCATGGGCAGGCCCAATCAGCCCCAGCATTTT. Its protein is CASMGRPNQPQHF.

The chain couples TRBV5-6 to TRBJ2-2, with D unresolved. The CDR3 spans 15 residues. Germline-derived CDR1 and CDR2 are SGHDT and YYEEEE. The ends were cut back, 6 bases at V and 2 bases at J, with 14 bases in the middle. CDR3 DNA sequence: TGTGCCAGCAATGGCCTGCGGAGTAACACCGGGGAGCTGTTTTTT. Translated, it gives CASNGLRSNTGELFF.

The V gene is TRBV11-2, the J gene TRBJ2-2; D is perhaps TRBD2 (6 bases). The CDR3 runs to 17 residues. Trimming removed 5 bases at V and 3 bases at J, with 19 bases between. The germline gives CDR1 SGHAT, CDR2 FQNNGV. Here the CDR3 DNA reads TGTGCCAGCAGCCCCCCTGGGGCGCGGGGATACACCGGGGAGCTGTTTTTT. Its protein is CASSPPGARGYTGELFF.

This clone appeared a few times. The chain employs TRBV2 and TRBJ2-2; 9 positions agree with TRBD1. V shed 10 bases and J 6 bases; nucleotides not matched to a gene: 9. The length of the CDR3 is 14 residues. CDR1 SNHLY and CDR2 FYNNEI come from the germline V gene. CDR3 sequence: CATKGQGVSGELFF. CDR3 nucleotide sequence: TGTGCCACCAAGGGACAGGGAGTATCCGGGGAGCTGTTTTTT. Filled out from reference TRBV2 and TRBJ2-2, the complete variable domain reads EPEVTQTPSHQVTQMGQEVILRCVPISNHLYFYWYRQILGQKVEFLVSFYNNEISEKSEIFDDQFSVERPDGSNFTLKIRSTKLEDSAMYFCATKGQGVSGELFFGEGSRLTVL.